This T cell receptor (beta chain) was recovered during a study of T cell responses to AZD1222 COVID-19 vaccine. TCRdb keeps only in-frame clones here, not all; method: immunoSEQ multiplex PCR. The sample carries nearly 35,000 clones, around 84% recorded once. Germline CDR1 MDHEN, CDR2 SYDVKM. The CDR3 covers 14 residues. The ends lost 2 bases at V and 2 bases at J; junction bases unmatched: 0. The sequence was collected from an adult who received the AZD1222 COVID-19 vaccine. The source material was peripheral blood, sampled 28 days after the second AZD1222 dose. The V gene is TRBV28, the J gene TRBJ2-5, with 9 bases aligning to TRBD2. Here the CDR3 reads CASSLAGGQETQYF. CDR3 sequence (DNA): TGTGCCAGCAGTTTAGCGGGAGGGCAAGAGACCCAGTACTTC.